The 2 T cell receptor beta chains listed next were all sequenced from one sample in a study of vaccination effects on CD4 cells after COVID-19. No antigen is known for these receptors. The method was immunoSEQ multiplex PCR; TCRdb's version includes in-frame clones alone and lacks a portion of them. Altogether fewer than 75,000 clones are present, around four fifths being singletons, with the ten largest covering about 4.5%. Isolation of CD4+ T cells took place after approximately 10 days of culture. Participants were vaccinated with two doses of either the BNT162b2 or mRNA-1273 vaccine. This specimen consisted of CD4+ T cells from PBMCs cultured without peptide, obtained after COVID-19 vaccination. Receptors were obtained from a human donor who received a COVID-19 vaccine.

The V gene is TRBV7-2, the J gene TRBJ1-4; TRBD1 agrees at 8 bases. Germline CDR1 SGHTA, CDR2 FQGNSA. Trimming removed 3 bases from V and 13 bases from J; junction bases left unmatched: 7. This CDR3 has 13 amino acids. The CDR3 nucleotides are TGTGCCAGCAGCTTTGAGGGGGGACAGGTACTGTTTTTT. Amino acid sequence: CASSFEGGQVLFF.

CDR3 bases: TGTGCCAGCACTCCCGGGGGGCCGTGGTCCTACGAGCAGTACTTC. This gives the protein CASTPGGPWSYEQYF. The gene calls are TRBV28 and TRBJ2-7; maybe TRBD2 (7 bases). From germline, CDR1 is MDHEN and CDR2 SYDVKM. The ends were cut back, 7 bases at V and 1 base at J, with 17 bases in the middle. The CDR3 sequence is 15 residues long.